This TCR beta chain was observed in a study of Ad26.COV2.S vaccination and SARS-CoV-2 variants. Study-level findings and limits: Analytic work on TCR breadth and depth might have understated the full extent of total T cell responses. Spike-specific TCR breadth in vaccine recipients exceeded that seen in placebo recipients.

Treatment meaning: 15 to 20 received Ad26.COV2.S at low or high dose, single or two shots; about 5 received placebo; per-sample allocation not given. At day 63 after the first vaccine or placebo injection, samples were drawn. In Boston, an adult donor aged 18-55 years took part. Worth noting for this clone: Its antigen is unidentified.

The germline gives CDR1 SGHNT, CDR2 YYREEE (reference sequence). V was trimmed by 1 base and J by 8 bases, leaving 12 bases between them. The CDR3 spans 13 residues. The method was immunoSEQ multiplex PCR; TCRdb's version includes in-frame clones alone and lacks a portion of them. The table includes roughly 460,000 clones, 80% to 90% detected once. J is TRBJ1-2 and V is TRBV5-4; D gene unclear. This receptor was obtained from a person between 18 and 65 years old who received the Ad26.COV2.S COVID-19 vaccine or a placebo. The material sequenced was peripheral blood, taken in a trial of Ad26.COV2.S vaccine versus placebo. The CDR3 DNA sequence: TGTGCCAGCAGCTTGACCAGTAAATTGGGCTACACCTTC. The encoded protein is CASSLTSKLGYTF.